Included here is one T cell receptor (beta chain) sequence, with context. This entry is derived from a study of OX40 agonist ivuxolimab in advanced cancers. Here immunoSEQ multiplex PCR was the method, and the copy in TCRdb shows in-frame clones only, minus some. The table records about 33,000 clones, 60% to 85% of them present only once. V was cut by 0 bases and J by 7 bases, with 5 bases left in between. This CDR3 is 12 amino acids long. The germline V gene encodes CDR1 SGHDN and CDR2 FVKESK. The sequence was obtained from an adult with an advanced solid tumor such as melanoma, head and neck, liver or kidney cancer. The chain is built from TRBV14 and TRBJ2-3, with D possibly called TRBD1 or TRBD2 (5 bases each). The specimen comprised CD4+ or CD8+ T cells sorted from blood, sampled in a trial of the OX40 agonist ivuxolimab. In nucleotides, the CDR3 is TGTGCCAGCAGCCAAGAGGGACATACGCAGTATTTT. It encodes CASSQEGHTQYF.